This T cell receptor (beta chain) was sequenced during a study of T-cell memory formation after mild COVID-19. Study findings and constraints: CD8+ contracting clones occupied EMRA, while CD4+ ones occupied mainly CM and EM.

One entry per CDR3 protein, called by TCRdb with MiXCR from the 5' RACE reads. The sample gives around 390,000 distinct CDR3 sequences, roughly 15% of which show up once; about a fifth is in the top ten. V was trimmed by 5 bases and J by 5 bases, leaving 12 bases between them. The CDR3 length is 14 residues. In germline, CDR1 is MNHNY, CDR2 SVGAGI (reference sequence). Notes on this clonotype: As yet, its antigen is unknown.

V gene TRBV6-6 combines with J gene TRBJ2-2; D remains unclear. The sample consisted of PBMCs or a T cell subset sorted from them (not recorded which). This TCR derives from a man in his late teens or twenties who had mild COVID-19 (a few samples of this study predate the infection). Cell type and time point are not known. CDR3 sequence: CASSTRARTGELFF. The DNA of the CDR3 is TGTGCCAGCAGTACTCGGGCTCGGACCGGGGAGCTGTTTTTT.